The sequence of this TCR beta chain was determined in a study of blood T cells in healthy people across ages. Primed by a sample-barcoded 5' primer and a J-beta primer mix, a second PCR proceeded for about 6 to 12 cycles. Each CDR3 protein is one row after TCRdb ran MiXCR on the 5' RACE reads. Of 650,000 to 800,000 distinct CDR3 sequences in the sample, 40% to 50% were seen once. The V end lost 6 bases, the J end lost 2 bases, and 10 bases lay between the germline ends. Germline CDR1 and CDR2: DFQATT and SNEGSKA (reference sequence). The CDR3 length is 13 residues. The origin of this receptor is a man between 60 and 75 years old in good health. Sequences were obtained from blood. V is TRBV20-1 and J is TRBJ1-4; D is ambiguous. The CDR3 here is CSAPGFTNEKLFF. CDR3 coding DNA: TGCAGTGCCCCGGGGTTTACTAATGAAAAACTGTTTTTT.